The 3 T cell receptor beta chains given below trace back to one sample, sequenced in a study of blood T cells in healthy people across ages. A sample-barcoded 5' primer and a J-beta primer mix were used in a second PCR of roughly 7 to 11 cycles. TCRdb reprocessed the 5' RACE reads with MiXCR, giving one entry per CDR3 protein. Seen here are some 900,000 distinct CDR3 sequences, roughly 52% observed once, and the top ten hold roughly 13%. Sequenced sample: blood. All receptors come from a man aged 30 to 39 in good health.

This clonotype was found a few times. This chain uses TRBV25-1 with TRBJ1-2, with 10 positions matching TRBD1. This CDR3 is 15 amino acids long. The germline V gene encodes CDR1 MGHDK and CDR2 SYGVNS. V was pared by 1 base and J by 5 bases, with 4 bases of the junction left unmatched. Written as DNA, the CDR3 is TGTGCCAGCAGTGAATCGGGACAGGGGTTATATGGCTACACCTTC. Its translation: CASSESGQGLYGYTF.

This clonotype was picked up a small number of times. CDR3 in amino acids: CASSQDSGTMNTEAFF. Here the CDR3 DNA reads TGTGCCAGCAGCCAGGACAGCGGGACTATGAACACTGAAGCTTTCTTT. The V and J genes are TRBV5-6 and TRBJ1-1, with D maybe TRBD1 (6 bases). Trimming took off 4 bases at V and 0 bases at J, with 16 bases between the two ends. Germline loops: CDR1 SGHDT, CDR2 YYEEEE. The CDR3 has 16 residues. The full variable domain, its missing parts supplied by reference TRBV5-6 and TRBJ1-1, is DAGVTQSPTHLIKTRGQQVTLRCSPKSGHDTVSWYQQALGQGPQFIFQYYEEEERQRGNFPDRFSGHQFPNYSSELNVNALLLGDSALYLCASSQDSGTMNTEAFFGQGTRLTVV.

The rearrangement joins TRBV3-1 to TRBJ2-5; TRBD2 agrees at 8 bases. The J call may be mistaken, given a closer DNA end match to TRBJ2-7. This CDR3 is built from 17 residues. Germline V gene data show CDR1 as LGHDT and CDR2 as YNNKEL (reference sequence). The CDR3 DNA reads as TGTGCCAGCAGCCCTAGAGGTGGAGCGGGGGCGACCTACGAGCAGTACTTC. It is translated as CASSPRGGAGATYEQYF.